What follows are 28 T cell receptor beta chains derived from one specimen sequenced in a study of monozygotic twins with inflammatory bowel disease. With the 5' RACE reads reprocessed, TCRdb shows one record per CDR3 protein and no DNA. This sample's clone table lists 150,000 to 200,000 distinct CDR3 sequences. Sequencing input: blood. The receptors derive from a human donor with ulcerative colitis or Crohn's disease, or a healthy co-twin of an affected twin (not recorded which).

The CDR3 spells CASSPPTNTEAFF. The J gene is TRBJ1-1, the V gene TRBV12-3 or TRBV12-4; lacking DNA, the TRBD1 call made by TCRdb goes unchecked. The CDR3 spans 13 residues.

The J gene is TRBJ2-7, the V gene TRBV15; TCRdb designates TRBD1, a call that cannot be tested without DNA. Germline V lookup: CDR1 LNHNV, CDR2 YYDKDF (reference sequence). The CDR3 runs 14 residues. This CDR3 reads CATSKTGGVDEQYF.

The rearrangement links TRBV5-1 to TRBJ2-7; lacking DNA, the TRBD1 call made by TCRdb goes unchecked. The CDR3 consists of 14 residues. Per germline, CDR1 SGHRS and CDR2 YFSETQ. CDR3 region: CASSLQQGAYEQYF.

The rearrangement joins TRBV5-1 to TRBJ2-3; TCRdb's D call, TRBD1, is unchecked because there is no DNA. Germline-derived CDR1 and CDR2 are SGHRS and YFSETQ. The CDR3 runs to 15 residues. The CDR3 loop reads CASSLEAQGSDTQYF.

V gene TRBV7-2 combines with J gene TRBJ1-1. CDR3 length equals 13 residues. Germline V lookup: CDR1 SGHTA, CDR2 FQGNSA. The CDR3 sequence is CASARERNTEAFF.

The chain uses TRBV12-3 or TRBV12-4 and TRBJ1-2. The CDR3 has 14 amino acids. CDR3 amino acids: CASTFTRVNYGYTF.

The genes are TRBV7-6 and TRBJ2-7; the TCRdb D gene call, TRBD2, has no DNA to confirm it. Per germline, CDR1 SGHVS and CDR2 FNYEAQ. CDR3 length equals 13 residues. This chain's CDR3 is CASSSLGGYEQYF.

The chain's CDR3 is CASSWELASSYNEQFF. This chain uses TRBV5-1 with TRBJ2-1. There are 16 residues in the CDR3. Per germline, CDR1 SGHRS and CDR2 YFSETQ.

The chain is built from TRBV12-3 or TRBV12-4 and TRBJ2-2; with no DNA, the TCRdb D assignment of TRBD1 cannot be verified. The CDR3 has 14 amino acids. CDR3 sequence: CASSFGTNTGELFF.

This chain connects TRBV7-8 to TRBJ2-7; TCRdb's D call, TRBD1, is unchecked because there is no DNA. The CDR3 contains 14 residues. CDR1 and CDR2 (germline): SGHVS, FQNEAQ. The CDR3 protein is CASTTGGRTGEQYF.

The CDR3 is CSAALGLAGVNEQFF. This sequence joins TRBV20-1 and TRBJ2-1; checking the TCRdb D call of TRBD2 is not possible without DNA. Looked up from germline, CDR1 is DFQATT and CDR2 is SNEGSKA (reference sequence). CDR3 size: 15 residues.

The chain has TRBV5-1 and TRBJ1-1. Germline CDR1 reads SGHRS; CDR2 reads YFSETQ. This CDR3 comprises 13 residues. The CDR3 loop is CASSLEGPGEAFF. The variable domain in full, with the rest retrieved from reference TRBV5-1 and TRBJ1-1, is KAGVTQTPRYLIKTRGQQVTLSCSPISGHRSVSWYQQTPGQGLQFLFEYFSETQRNKGNFPGRFSGRQFSNSRSEMNVSTLELGDSALYLCASSLEGPGEAFFGQGTRLTVV.

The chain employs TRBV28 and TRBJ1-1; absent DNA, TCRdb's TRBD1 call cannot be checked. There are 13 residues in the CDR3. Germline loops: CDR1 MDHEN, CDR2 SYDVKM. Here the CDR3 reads CASLRPGRTEAFF.

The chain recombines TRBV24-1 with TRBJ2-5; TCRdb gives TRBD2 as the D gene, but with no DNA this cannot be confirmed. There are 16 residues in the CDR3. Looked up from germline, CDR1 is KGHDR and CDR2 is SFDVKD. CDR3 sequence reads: CATSDFLPRSGETQYF.

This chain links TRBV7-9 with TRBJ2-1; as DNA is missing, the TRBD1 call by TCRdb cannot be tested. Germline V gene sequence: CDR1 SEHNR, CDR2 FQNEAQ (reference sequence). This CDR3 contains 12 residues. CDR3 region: CASSFTGEEGFF.

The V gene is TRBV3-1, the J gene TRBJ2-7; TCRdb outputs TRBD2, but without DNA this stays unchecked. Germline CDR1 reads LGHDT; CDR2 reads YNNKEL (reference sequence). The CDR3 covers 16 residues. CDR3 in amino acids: CASSLWGTSGNYEQYF.

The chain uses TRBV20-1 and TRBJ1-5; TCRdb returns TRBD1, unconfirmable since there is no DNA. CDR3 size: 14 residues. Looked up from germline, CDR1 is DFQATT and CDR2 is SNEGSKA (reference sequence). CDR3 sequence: CSATAGTGGQPQHF.

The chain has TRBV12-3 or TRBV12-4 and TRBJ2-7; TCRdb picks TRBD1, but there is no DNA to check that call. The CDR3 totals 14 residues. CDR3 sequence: CASSRQALLDEQYF.

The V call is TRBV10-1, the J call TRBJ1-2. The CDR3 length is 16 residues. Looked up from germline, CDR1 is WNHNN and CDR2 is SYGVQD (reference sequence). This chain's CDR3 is CASSESRSAFNYGYTF.

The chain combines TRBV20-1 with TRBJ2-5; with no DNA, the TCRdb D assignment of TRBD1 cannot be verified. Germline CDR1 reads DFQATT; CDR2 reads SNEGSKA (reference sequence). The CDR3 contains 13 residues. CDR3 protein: CSARSTGKETQYF.

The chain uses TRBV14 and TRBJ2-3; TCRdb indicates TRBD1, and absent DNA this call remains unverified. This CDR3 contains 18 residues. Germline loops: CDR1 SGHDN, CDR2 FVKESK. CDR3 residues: CASSQDRTGAGDTDTRYF. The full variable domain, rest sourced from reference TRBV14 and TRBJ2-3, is EAGVTQFPSHSVIEKGQTVTLRCDPISGHDNLYWYRRVMGKEIKFLLHFVKESKQDESGMPNNRFLAERTGGTYSTLKVQPAELEDSGVYFCASSQDRTGAGDTDTRYFGPGTRLTVL.

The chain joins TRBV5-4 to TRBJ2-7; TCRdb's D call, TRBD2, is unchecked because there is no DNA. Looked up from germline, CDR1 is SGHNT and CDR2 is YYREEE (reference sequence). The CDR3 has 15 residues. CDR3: CASSPGLAGGREQYF.

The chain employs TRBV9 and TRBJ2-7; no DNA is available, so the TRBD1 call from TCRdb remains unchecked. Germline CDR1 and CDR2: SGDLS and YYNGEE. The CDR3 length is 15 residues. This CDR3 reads CASSVGQGGPYEQYF.

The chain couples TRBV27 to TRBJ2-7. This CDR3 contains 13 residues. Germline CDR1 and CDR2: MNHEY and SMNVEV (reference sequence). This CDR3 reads CASSPSSGNEQYF.

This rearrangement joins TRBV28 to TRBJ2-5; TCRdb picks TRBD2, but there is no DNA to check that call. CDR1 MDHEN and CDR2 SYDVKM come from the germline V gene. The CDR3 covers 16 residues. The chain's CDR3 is CASSTILAGAQETQYF.

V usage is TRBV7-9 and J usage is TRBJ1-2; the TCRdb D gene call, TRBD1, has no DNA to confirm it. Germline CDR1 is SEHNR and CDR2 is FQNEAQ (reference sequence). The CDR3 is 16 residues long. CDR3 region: CASSTGTGGANYGYTF.

The CDR3 protein is CSARDPRPSGVAKNIQYF. The gene calls are TRBV20-1 and TRBJ2-4; the TCRdb call, TRBD2, lacks DNA for checking. Germline CDR1 reads DFQATT; CDR2 reads SNEGSKA (reference sequence). The CDR3 consists of 18 residues.

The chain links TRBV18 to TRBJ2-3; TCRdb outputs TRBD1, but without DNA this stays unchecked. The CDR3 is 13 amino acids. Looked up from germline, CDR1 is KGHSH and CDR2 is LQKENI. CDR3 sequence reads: CASSPNPEDTQYF.